The subject of this entry is one TCR beta chain. This sample was taken from a study of blood T cell repertoires in COVID-19. Study information: COVID-19 samples, acute and convalescent, were from the United States, Italy and Spain. T cells, B-cell-depleted T cells, or PBMCs supplied cDNA or gDNA.

Study processing details: Amplification of reference gene primers was used by the study to estimate nucleated cell counts. The repertoire was sequenced with immunoSEQ multiplex PCR; TCRdb's copy has only in-frame clones and lacks some. V and J calls and clone size are those listed in that table; D and trimming were worked out from the DNA. Counted here are a few hundred thousand clones, 89% occurring once; the ten biggest clones make up roughly 2.1%. Germline lookup yields CDR1 LNHNV and CDR2 YYDKDF (reference sequence). The CDR3 has 13 amino acids. V was trimmed by 5 bases and J by 6 bases, leaving 14 bases between them.

The source material was peripheral blood. The J gene is TRBJ2-7, the V gene TRBV15, with D tentatively TRBD1 (6 bases). This receptor was obtained from a man aged 50-59 years with acute or convalescent COVID-19. CDR3 sequence (DNA): TGTGCCACCAGCGTCCGACAAGGGGGCGAGCAGTACTTC. It is translated as CATSVRQGGEQYF. The whole variable domain, remainder taken from reference TRBV15 and TRBJ2-7, is DAMVIQNPRYQVTQFGKPVTLSCSQTLNHNVMYWYQQKSSQAPKLLFHYYDKDFNNEADTPDNFQSRRPNTSFCFLDIRSPGLGDTAMYLCATSVRQGGEQYFGPGTRLTVT.